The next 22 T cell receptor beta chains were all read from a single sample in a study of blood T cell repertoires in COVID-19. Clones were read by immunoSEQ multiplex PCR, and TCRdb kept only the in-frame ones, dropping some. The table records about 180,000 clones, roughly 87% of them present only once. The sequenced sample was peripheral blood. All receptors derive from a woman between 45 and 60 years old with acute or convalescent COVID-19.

CDR3 coding DNA: TGTGCCAGCAGCTTAGTCAAGGGCGGGTACAATGAGCAGTTCTTC. Its protein is CASSLVKGGYNEQFF. This sequence joins TRBV7-2 and TRBJ2-1, with D perhaps TRBD2 (5 bases). Germline V CDR1 and CDR2: SGHTA, FQGNSA. The CDR3 extends over 15 amino acids. The V gene lost 1 base and the J gene lost 4 bases, with 11 bases spanning the gap.

The CDR3 protein is CASSFSGNTGELFF. The DNA of the CDR3 is TGCGCCAGCTCTTTCTCGGGGAACACCGGGGAGCTGTTTTTT. The genes are TRBV5-1 and TRBJ2-2, with unresolved D. V lost 7 bases and J 1 base, leaving 11 bases between the germline ends. From germline, CDR1 is SGHRS and CDR2 YFSETQ. This CDR3 spans 14 amino acids.

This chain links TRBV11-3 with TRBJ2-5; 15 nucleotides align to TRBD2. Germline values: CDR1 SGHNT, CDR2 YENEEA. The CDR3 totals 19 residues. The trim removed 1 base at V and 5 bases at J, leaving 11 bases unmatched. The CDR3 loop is CASSLAPGLAGGLWETQYF. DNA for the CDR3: TGTGCCAGCAGCTTAGCTCCCGGACTAGCGGGGGGGCTATGGGAGACCCAGTACTTC.

The CDR3 sequence is CSAFGGAKTDTQYF. The CDR3, as DNA: TGCAGCGCCTTTGGGGGGGCCAAGACAGATACGCAGTATTTT. The gene calls are TRBV29-1 and TRBJ2-3, with TRBD2 as a possible D gene (7 bases). Germline V lookup: CDR1 SQVTM, CDR2 ANQGSEA. V shed 7 bases and J shed 3 bases, with 17 bases lying between them. This CDR3 spans 14 amino acids.

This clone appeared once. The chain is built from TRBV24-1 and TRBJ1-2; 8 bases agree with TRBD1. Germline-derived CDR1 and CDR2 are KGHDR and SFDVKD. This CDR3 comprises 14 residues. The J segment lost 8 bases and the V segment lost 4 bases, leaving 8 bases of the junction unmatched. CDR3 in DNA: TGTGCCACCAGTGAAAGGACAGGGCGGGAAGGCTACACCTTC. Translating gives CATSERTGREGYTF.

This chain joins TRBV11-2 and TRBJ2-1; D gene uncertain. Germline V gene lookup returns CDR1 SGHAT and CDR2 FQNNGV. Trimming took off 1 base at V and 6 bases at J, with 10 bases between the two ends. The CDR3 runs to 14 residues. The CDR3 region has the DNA TGTGCCAGCAGCTTAGTTGGCAAATCCAATGAGCAGTTCTTC. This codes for CASSLVGKSNEQFF.

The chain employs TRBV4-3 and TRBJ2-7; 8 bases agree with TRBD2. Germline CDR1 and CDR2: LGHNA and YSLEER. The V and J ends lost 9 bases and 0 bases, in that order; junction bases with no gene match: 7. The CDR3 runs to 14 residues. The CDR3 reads CASPRLASSYEQYF. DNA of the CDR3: TGCGCCAGTCCGAGACTAGCGTCCTCCTACGAGCAGTACTTC.

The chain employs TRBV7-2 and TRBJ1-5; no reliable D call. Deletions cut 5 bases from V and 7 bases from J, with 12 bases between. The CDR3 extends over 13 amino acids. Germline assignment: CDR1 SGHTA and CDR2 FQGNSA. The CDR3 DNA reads TGTGCCAGCAGCGGAGAGATTGGGCAGCCCCAGCATTTT. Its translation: CASSGEIGQPQHF.

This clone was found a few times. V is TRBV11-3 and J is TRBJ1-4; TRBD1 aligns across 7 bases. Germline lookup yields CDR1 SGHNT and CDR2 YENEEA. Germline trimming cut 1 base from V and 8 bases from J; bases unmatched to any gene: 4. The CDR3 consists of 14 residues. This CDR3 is CASSLGTDREKLFF. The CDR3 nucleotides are TGTGCCAGCAGCTTAGGGACGGACAGGGAAAAACTGTTTTTT.

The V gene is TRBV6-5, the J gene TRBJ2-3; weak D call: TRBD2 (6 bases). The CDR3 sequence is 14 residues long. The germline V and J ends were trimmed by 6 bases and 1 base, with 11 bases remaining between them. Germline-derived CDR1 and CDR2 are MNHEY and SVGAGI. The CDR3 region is CASRRDLGTDTQYF. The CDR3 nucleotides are TGTGCCAGCAGGCGGGATTTGGGCACAGATACGCAGTATTTT.

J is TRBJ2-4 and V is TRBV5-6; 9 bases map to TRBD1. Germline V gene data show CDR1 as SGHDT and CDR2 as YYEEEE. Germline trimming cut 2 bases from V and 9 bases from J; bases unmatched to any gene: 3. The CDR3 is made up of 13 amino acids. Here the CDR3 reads CASSLYRGPIQYF. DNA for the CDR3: TGTGCCAGCAGCTTATACAGGGGGCCCATTCAGTACTTC.

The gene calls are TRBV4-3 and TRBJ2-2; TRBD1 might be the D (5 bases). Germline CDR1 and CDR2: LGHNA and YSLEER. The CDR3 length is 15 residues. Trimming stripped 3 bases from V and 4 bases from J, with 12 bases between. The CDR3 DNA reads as TGCGCCAGCAGCCACGAGGTAGGGGCCACCGGGGAGCTGTTTTTT. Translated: CASSHEVGATGELFF.

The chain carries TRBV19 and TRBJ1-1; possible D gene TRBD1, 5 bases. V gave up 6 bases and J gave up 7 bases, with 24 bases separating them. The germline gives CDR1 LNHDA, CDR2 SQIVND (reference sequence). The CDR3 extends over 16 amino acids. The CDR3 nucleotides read TGTGCCAGTAGATTGCAGTCGACAGTCCCCGTGAGTGAAGCTTTCTTT. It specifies CASRLQSTVPVSEAFF.

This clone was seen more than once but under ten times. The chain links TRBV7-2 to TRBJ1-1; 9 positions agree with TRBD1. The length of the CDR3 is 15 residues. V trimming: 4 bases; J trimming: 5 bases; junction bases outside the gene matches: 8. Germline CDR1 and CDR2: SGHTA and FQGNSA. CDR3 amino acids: CASSSAGTGLTEAFF. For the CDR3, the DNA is TGTGCCAGCAGCTCCGCCGGGACAGGGTTGACTGAAGCTTTCTTT.

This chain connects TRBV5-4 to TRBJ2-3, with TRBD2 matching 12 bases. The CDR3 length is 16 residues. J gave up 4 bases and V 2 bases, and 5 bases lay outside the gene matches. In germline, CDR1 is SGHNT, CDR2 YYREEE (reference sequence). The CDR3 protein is CASSLRLAGDADTQYF. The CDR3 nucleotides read TGTGCCAGCAGCTTAAGACTAGCGGGAGACGCAGATACGCAGTATTTT. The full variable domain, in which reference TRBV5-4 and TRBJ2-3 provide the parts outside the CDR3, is ETGVTQSPTHLIKTRGQQVTLRCSSQSGHNTVSWYQQALGQGPQFIFQYYREEENGRGNFPPRFSGLQFPNYSSELNVNALELDDSALYLCASSLRLAGDADTQYFGPGTRLTVL.

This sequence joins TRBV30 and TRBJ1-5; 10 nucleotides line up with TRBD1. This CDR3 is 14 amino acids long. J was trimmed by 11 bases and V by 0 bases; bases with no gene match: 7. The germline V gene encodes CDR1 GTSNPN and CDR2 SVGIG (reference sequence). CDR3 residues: CAWSVGQGPRSQHF. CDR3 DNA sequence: TGTGCCTGGAGTGTGGGACAGGGGCCCCGGTCCCAGCATTTT.

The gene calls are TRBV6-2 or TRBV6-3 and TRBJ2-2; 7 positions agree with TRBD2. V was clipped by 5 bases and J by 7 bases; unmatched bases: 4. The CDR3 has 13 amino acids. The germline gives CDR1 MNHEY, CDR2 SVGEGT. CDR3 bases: TGTGCCAGCAGTCGGACTAGGGTCGGGGAGCTGTTTTTT. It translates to CASSRTRVGELFF.

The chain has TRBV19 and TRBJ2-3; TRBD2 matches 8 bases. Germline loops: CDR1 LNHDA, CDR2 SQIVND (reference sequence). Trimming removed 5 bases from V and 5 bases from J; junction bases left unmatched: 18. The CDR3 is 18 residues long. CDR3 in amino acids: CASSANSGGAGGGDTQYF. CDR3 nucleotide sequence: TGTGCCAGTAGTGCTAACTCCGGGGGGGCCGGGGGTGGAGATACGCAGTATTTT.

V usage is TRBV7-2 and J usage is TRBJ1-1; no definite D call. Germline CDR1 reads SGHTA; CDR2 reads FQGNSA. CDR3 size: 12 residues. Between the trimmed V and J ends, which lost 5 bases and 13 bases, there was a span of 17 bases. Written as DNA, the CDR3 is TGTGCCAGCAGCAAGGACGTCGCCCGGGGTTTCTTT. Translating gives CASSKDVARGFF.

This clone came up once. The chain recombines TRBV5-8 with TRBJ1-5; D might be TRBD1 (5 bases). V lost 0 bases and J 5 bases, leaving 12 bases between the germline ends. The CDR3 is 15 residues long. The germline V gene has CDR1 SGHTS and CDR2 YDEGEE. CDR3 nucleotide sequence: TGTGCCAGCAGCTTGGGGGATAGGGGTGATCAGCCCCAGCATTTT. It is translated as CASSLGDRGDQPQHF.

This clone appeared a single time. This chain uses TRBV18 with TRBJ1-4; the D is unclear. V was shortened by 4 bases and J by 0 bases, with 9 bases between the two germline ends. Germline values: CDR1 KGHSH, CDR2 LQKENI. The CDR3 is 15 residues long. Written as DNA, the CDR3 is TGTGCCAGCTCACTGAGCTATGCAACTAATGAAAAACTGTTTTTT. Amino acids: CASSLSYATNEKLFF.

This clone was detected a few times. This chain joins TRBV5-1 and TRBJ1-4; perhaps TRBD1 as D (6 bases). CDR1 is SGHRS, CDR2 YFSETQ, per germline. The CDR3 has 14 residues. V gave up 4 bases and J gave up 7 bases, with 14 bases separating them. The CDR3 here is CASSLGQWGEKLFF. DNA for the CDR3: TGCGCCAGCAGCCTCGGACAGTGGGGTGAAAAACTGTTTTTT.